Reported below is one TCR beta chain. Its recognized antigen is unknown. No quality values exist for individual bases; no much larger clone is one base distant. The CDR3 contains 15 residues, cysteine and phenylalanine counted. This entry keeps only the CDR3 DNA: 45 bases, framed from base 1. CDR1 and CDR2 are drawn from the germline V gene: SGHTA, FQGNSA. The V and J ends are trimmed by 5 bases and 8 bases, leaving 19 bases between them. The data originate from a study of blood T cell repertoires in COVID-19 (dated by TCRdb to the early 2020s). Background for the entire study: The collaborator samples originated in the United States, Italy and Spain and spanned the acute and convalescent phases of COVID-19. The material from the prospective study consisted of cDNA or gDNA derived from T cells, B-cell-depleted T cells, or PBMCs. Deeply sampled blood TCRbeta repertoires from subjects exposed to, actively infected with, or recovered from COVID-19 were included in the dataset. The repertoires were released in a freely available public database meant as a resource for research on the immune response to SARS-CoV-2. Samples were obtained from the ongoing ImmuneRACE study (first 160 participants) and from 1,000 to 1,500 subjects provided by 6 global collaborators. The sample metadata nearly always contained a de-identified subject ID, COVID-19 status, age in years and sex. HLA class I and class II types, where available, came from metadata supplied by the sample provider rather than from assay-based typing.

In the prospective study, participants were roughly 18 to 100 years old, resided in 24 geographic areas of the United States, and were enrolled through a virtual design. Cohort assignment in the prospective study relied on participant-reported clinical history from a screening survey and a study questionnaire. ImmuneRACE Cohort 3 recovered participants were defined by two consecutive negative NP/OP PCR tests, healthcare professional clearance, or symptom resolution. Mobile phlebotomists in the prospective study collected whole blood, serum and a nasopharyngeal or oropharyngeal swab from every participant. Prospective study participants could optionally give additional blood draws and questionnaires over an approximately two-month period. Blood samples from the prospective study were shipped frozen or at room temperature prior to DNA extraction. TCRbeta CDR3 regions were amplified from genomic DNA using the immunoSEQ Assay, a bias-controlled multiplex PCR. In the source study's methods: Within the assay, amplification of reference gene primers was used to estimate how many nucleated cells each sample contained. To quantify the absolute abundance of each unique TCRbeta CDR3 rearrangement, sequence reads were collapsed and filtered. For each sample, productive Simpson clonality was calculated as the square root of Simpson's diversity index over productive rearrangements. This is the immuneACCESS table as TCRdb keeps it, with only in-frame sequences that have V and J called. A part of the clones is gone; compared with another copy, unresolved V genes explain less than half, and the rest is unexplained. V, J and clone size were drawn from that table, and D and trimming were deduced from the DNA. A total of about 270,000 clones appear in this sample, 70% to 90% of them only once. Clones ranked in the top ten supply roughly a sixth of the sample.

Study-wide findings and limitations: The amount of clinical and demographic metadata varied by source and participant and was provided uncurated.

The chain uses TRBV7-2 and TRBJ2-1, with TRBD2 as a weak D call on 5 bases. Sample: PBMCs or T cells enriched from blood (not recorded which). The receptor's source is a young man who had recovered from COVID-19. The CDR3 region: CASSGAAVYGYEQFF. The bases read TGTGCCAGCAGCGGAGCAGCGGTTTACGGGTATGAGCAGTTCTTC.